This TCR beta chain was recovered during a study of CD8+ T cells in alopecia areata. Reverse transcription of extracted RNA yielded cDNA, which provided the sequencing template. The data were produced by immunoSEQ multiplex PCR, yet TCRdb's version contains in-frame clones alone and is incomplete. The table has about 210,000 clones, 50% to 75% seen once. Treatment reported: oral pan-JAK inhibitor, 5-10 mg twice daily. The V segment lost 6 bases and the J segment 2 bases; nucleotides outside the gene matches: 3. The germline V gene encodes CDR1 SQVTM and CDR2 ANQGSEA. The CDR3 is 13 amino acids. This clonotype was obtained from a human donor with alopecia areata. The material sequenced was CD4+ T cells sorted from blood, taken at week 4, from a patient treated with tofacitinib. The rearrangement uses TRBV29-1 and TRBJ2-5; TRBD2 agrees at 10 bases. The CDR3 coding sequence is TGCAGCGTCGCGACTAGCGGGCAAGAGACCCAGTACTTC. Its protein product is CSVATSGQETQYF.